This is a list of T cell receptor beta chains from one sample in a study of identical twins. TCRdb processed the 5' RACE reads anew with MiXCR; each CDR3 protein has one entry. Of 650,000 to 800,000 distinct CDR3 sequences detected, over 8.5% appear once; the ten largest clones hold about 0.98%. These data were also filed under a second study, of yellow fever vaccine responses in identical twins.

Sample: PBMCs. These receptors all come from a woman aged 18-29 years in good health. Both conserved end residues are part of each CDR3. The order of the fields is CDR3 DNA, CDR3 protein, J gene, CDR3 length, D gene, V gene, clone size. A D gene is named only where the DNA matches it firmly. Clone size is shown for a subset of rows, as once, few, many or a class of expanded clone.

CDR3 DNA: TGTGCCAGCACGGAGAGGGGAGGAATCCAAGAGACCCAGTACTTC
CDR3 protein: CASTERGGIQETQYF
J gene: TRBJ2-5
CDR3 length: 15
D gene: -
V gene: TRBV3-1
clone size: -

CDR3 DNA: TGTGCCAGCAGCTGGATCACCGGGGAGCTGTTTTTT
CDR3 protein: CASSWITGELFF
J gene: TRBJ2-2
CDR3 length: 12
D gene: -
V gene: TRBV12-3/TRBV12-4
clone size: few

CDR3 DNA: TGTGCCAGCAGCTTGGTACAGAACACAGATACGCAGTATTTT
CDR3 protein: CASSLVQNTDTQYF
J gene: TRBJ2-3
CDR3 length: 14
D gene: -
V gene: TRBV5-5
clone size: few

CDR3 DNA: TGTGCCAGCAGTATCGGACAGGTGGGGGAGACCCAGTACTTC
CDR3 protein: CASSIGQVGETQYF
J gene: TRBJ2-5
CDR3 length: 14
D gene: TRBD1
V gene: TRBV28
clone size: few

CDR3 DNA: TGCGCCAGCAGCCACCTCGGCAAGAACACCGGGGAGCTGTTTTTT
CDR3 protein: CASSHLGKNTGELFF
J gene: TRBJ2-2
CDR3 length: 15
D gene: -
V gene: TRBV4-3
clone size: many

CDR3 DNA: TGTGCCAGCAGCGGTAGATCAGGAGGAACTACAGATACGCAGTATTTT
CDR3 protein: CASSGRSGGTTDTQYF
J gene: TRBJ2-3
CDR3 length: 16
D gene: -
V gene: TRBV13
clone size: -

CDR3 DNA: TGTGCCATCAGTGCGACCTCGACAGGGGGCGGCAATCAGCCCCAGCATTTT
CDR3 protein: CAISATSTGGGNQPQHF
J gene: TRBJ1-5
CDR3 length: 17
D gene: TRBD1
V gene: TRBV10-3
clone size: -

CDR3 DNA: TGTGCCAGCAGCTTAGAACCAGGCGTGGGCAATGAGCAGTTCTTC
CDR3 protein: CASSLEPGVGNEQFF
J gene: TRBJ2-1
CDR3 length: 15
D gene: -
V gene: TRBV11-2
clone size: few

CDR3 DNA: TGTGCCAGCAGCACGAGGGTTGGGAGAAGCGGGAGGCCCTCTTTGGGGTACAATGAGCAGTTCTTC
CDR3 protein: CASSTRVGRSGRPSLGYNEQFF
J gene: TRBJ2-1
CDR3 length: 22
D gene: TRBD2
V gene: TRBV7-2
clone size: -

CDR3 DNA: TGTGCCAGCAGTTTCACCGGGACAGGGATCCACGAGCAGTACTTC
CDR3 protein: CASSFTGTGIHEQYF
J gene: TRBJ2-7
CDR3 length: 15
D gene: TRBD1
V gene: TRBV12-3/TRBV12-4
clone size: -

CDR3 DNA: TGTGCCAGCAGCCAACTGAGAAAGACAGGGGGGGATGAGCAGTTCTTC
CDR3 protein: CASSQLRKTGGDEQFF
J gene: TRBJ2-1
CDR3 length: 16
D gene: TRBD1
V gene: TRBV5-6
clone size: -

CDR3 DNA: TGCGCCAGCAGCCTGACAGCGGGGGAGAAGCCCCAGCATTTT
CDR3 protein: CASSLTAGEKPQHF
J gene: TRBJ1-5
CDR3 length: 14
D gene: -
V gene: TRBV5-1
clone size: many

CDR3 DNA: TGCAGCGCCGTAGGGTCGAACACCGGGGAGCTGTTTTTT
CDR3 protein: CSAVGSNTGELFF
J gene: TRBJ2-2
CDR3 length: 13
D gene: -
V gene: TRBV29-1
clone size: -

CDR3 DNA: TGTGCCAGCAGCTTAGCTCCCTTGCGGGGCCAAGAGACCCAGTACTTC
CDR3 protein: CASSLAPLRGQETQYF
J gene: TRBJ2-5
CDR3 length: 16
D gene: -
V gene: TRBV7-2
clone size: few

CDR3 DNA: TGTGCCAGCAGCTTCGGGACACTTGAGACCCAGTACTTC
CDR3 protein: CASSFGTLETQYF
J gene: TRBJ2-5
CDR3 length: 13
D gene: -
V gene: TRBV7-3
clone size: -

CDR3 DNA: TGTGCCAGCAGCCGAAGGGAGACAGGGAATTCACCCCTCCACTTT
CDR3 protein: CASSRRETGNSPLHF
J gene: TRBJ1-6
CDR3 length: 15
D gene: TRBD1
V gene: TRBV28
clone size: many

CDR3 DNA: TGTGCCAGCAGCCAAGAACTAGCGGGGGCGGAGCAGTACTTC
CDR3 protein: CASSQELAGAEQYF
J gene: TRBJ2-7
CDR3 length: 14
D gene: TRBD2
V gene: TRBV3-1
clone size: -

CDR3 DNA: TGTGCCAGCAGTTTATCGGCAGGGGGGTACTATGGCTACACCTTC
CDR3 protein: CASSLSAGGYYGYTF
J gene: TRBJ1-2
CDR3 length: 15
D gene: TRBD1
V gene: TRBV12-3/TRBV12-4
clone size: many

CDR3 DNA: TGCGCCAGCAGCTTGGCCTCGGGCAATGAGCAGTTCTTC
CDR3 protein: CASSLASGNEQFF
J gene: TRBJ2-1
CDR3 length: 13
D gene: -
V gene: TRBV5-1
clone size: few

CDR3 DNA: TGCAGCGTTGAGGAGGGCGTGAACACTGAAGCTTTCTTT
CDR3 protein: CSVEEGVNTEAFF
J gene: TRBJ1-1
CDR3 length: 13
D gene: -
V gene: TRBV29-1
clone size: few

CDR3 DNA: TGTGCCTTCAGTCCCTCCCGCGGGAGGGCCCTGGTCACAGATACGCAGTATTTT
CDR3 protein: CAFSPSRGRALVTDTQYF
J gene: TRBJ2-3
CDR3 length: 18
D gene: TRBD2
V gene: TRBV10-3
clone size: -

CDR3 DNA: TGTGCCAGCAGTTACTCCCTAGCGGGGGTGGGGGGCCCAGATACGCAGTATTTT
CDR3 protein: CASSYSLAGVGGPDTQYF
J gene: TRBJ2-3
CDR3 length: 18
D gene: TRBD2
V gene: TRBV6-5
clone size: many

CDR3 DNA: TGCGCCAGCAGCCAAACGGCAGGGTCGGATTCACCCCTCCACTTT
CDR3 protein: CASSQTAGSDSPLHF
J gene: TRBJ1-6
CDR3 length: 15
D gene: -
V gene: TRBV5-1
clone size: many

CDR3 DNA: TGCAGCGTCTCCAGGGGGGCCGGGGAGCTGTTTTTT
CDR3 protein: CSVSRGAGELFF
J gene: TRBJ2-2
CDR3 length: 12
D gene: -
V gene: TRBV29-1
clone size: few

CDR3 DNA: TGTGCCACCGAGGCGACGGGGATAATCGAGCAGTACTTC
CDR3 protein: CATEATGIIEQYF
J gene: TRBJ2-7
CDR3 length: 13
D gene: -
V gene: TRBV24-1
clone size: -

CDR3 DNA: TGTGCCAGCAGGGCCCAAAGGGCGGAGACCCAGTACTTC
CDR3 protein: CASRAQRAETQYF
J gene: TRBJ2-5
CDR3 length: 13
D gene: -
V gene: TRBV6-2/TRBV6-3
clone size: few

CDR3 DNA: TGCAGCGCAGGGACAGGGGATTCCTACGAGCAGTACTTC
CDR3 protein: CSAGTGDSYEQYF
J gene: TRBJ2-7
CDR3 length: 13
D gene: TRBD1
V gene: TRBV29-1
clone size: many

CDR3 DNA: TGCGCCAGCAGCCAAGATCCGGGGATCAGCGAGCAGTACTTC
CDR3 protein: CASSQDPGISEQYF
J gene: TRBJ2-7
CDR3 length: 14
D gene: -
V gene: TRBV4-3
clone size: few

CDR3 DNA: TGTGCCTGGGAATACGGACAGGAGCAAGAGACCCAGTACTTC
CDR3 protein: CAWEYGQEQETQYF
J gene: TRBJ2-5
CDR3 length: 14
D gene: TRBD1
V gene: TRBV30
clone size: few

CDR3 DNA: TGTGCCAGCAGCGTCATGCAGGACTCCTACGAGCAGTACTTC
CDR3 protein: CASSVMQDSYEQYF
J gene: TRBJ2-7
CDR3 length: 14
D gene: -
V gene: TRBV11-3
clone size: -

CDR3 DNA: TGTGCCAGCAGTTCACTCGGACAGGGCGTGTACCAAGAGACCCAGTACTTC
CDR3 protein: CASSSLGQGVYQETQYF
J gene: TRBJ2-5
CDR3 length: 17
D gene: TRBD1
V gene: TRBV12-3/TRBV12-4
clone size: few

CDR3 DNA: TGTGCCACCGCTAAGGGCAATGAGCAGTTCTTC
CDR3 protein: CATAKGNEQFF
J gene: TRBJ2-1
CDR3 length: 11
D gene: -
V gene: TRBV24-1
clone size: -

CDR3 DNA: TGCAGTGCTAGAAACAGTAACTATGGCTACACCTTC
CDR3 protein: CSARNSNYGYTF
J gene: TRBJ1-2
CDR3 length: 12
D gene: -
V gene: TRBV20-1
clone size: few

CDR3 DNA: TGCGCCAGCAGCCCCATCTTAGGAGGGTTCGACATTCAGTACTTC
CDR3 protein: CASSPILGGFDIQYF
J gene: TRBJ2-4
CDR3 length: 15
D gene: -
V gene: TRBV4-3
clone size: few

CDR3 DNA: TGTGCCAGCAGTTCTCCCTCCGGGACACTCAGCTCCTACAATGAGCAGTTCTTC
CDR3 protein: CASSSPSGTLSSYNEQFF
J gene: TRBJ2-1
CDR3 length: 18
D gene: -
V gene: TRBV12-3/TRBV12-4
clone size: -

CDR3 DNA: TGTGCCAGCAGCCTCACGACAGGGGAAAATTCACCCCTCCACTTT
CDR3 protein: CASSLTTGENSPLHF
J gene: TRBJ1-6
CDR3 length: 15
D gene: TRBD1
V gene: TRBV12-3/TRBV12-4
clone size: few

CDR3 DNA: TGCAGTGCTAGTTCGCTCGGGACTAGCGGGACAGATACGCAGTATTTT
CDR3 protein: CSASSLGTSGTDTQYF
J gene: TRBJ2-3
CDR3 length: 16
D gene: TRBD2
V gene: TRBV20-1
clone size: -

CDR3 DNA: TGTGCCAGCAGCCAGGGGGGACAGGGGATCTACGAGCAGTACTTC
CDR3 protein: CASSQGGQGIYEQYF
J gene: TRBJ2-7
CDR3 length: 15
D gene: TRBD1
V gene: TRBV11-2
clone size: few

CDR3 DNA: TGTGCCAGCAGCGGACAACTAGCGGGGACACATACGCAGTATTTT
CDR3 protein: CASSGQLAGTHTQYF
J gene: TRBJ2-3
CDR3 length: 15
D gene: TRBD2
V gene: TRBV9
clone size: few

CDR3 DNA: TGTGCCACCAGTGAAAGGGACAGGTTGGATGTGCAGTACTTC
CDR3 protein: CATSERDRLDVQYF
J gene: TRBJ2-7
CDR3 length: 14
D gene: TRBD1
V gene: TRBV24-1
clone size: few